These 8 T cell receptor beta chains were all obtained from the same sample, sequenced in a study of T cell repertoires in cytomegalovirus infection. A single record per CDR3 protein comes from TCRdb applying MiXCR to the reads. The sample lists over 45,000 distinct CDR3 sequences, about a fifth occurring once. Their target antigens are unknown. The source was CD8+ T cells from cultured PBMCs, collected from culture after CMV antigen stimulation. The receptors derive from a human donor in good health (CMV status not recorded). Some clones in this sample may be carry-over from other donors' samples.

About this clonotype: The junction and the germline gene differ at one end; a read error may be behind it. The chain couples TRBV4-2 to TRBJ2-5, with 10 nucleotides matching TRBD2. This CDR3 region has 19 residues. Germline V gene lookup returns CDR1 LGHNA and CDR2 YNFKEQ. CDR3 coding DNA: TGTGTCAGCAGCCAAGAGGATGGGACTCTAGCGGGGGTAAAAGAGACCCAGTACTTC. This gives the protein CVSSQEDGTLAGVKETQYF.

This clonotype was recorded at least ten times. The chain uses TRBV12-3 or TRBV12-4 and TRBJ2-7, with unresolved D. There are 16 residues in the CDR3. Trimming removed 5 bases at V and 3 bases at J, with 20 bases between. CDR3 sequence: CASSPTTGTNFYEQYF. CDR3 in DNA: TGTGCCAGCAGTCCCACGACCGGAACTAACTTCTACGAGCAGTACTTC.

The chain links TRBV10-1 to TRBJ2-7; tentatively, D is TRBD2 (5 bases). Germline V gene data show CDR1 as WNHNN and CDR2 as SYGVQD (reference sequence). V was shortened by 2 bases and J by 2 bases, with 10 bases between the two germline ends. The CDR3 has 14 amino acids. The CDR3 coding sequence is TGCGCCAGCAGTGAGCTGGGGAGCCCCTACGAGCAGTACTTC. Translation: CASSELGSPYEQYF.

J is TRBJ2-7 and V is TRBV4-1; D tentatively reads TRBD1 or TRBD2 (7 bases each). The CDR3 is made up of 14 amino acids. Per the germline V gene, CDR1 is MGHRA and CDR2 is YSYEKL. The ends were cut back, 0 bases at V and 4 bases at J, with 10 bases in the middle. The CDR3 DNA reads TGCGCCAGCAGCCAAGACCAGGGGGGGTACGAGCAGTACTTC. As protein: CASSQDQGGYEQYF.

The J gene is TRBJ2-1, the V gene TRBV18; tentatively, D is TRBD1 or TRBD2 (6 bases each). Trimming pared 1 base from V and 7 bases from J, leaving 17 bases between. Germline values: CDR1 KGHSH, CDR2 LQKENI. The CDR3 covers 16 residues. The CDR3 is CASSPRGGQLGNEQFF. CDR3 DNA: TGTGCCAGCTCACCACGAGGGGGGCAACTAGGGAATGAGCAGTTCTTC.

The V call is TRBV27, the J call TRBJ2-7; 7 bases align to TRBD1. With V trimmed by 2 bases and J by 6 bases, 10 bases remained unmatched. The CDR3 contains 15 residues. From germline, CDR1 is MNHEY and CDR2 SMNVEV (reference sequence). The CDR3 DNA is TGTGCCAGCAGTTTACCTCCTCCGGGACAGACCGAGCAGTACTTC. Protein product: CASSLPPPGQTEQYF.

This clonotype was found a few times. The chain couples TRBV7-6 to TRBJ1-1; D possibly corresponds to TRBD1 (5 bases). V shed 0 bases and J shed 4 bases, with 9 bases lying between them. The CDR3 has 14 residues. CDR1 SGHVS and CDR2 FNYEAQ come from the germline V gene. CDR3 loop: CASSLASQGTEAFF. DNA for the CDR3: TGTGCCAGCAGCTTAGCGAGCCAGGGCACTGAAGCTTTCTTT. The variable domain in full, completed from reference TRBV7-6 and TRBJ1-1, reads GAGVSQSPRYKVTKRGQDVALRCDPISGHVSLYWYRQALGQGPEFLTYFNYEAQQDKSGLPNDRFSAERPEGSISTLTIQRTEQRDSAMYRCASSLASQGTEAFFGQGTRLTVV.

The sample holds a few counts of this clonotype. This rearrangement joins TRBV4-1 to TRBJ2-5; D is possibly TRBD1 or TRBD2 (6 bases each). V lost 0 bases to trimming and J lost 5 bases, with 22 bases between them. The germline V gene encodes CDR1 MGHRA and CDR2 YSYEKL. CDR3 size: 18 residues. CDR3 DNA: TGCGCCAGCAGCCAAGAAGCCGGGGTAGGGGGGTCGGAGGAGACCCAGTACTTC. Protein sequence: CASSQEAGVGGSEETQYF.